This is a list of T cell receptor beta chains from one sample in a study of cytomegalovirus exposure and HLA in healthy donors. The table came from immunoSEQ multiplex PCR; TCRdb's copy has only in-frame clones and leaves some out. The top ten hold around 3% of the sample, which has roughly 71,000 clones, 62% seen once. Sequencing was done on a sample of PBMCs. These receptors all come from a man aged 30 to 45 in good health and CMV-seronegative. Both conserved end residues are part of each CDR3. D genes are given only for firm matches. Size values are once, few and many counts, or a class for expanded clones, and some rows have none.

j_gene: TRBJ1-1
v_gene: TRBV7-2
abundance: .
d_gene: TRBD1
CDR3nt: TGTGCCAGCAGCTCCATTACAGGGGCTCGCACTGAAGCTTTCTTT
CDR3aa: CASSSITGARTEAFF

j_gene: TRBJ2-2
v_gene: TRBV6-1
abundance: few
d_gene: .
CDR3nt: TGTGCCAGCAGTGCGACACGGGACAGGGAGCTGTTTTTT
CDR3aa: CASSATRDRELFF

j_gene: TRBJ2-5
v_gene: TRBV7-9
abundance: .
d_gene: .
CDR3nt: TGTGCCAGCAGCCAACAGGGAATGCGAGAGACCCAGTACTTC
CDR3aa: CASSQQGMRETQYF

j_gene: TRBJ1-1
v_gene: TRBV7-9
abundance: .
d_gene: .
CDR3nt: TGTGCCAGCAGCTTAGTAGAGGGTAGTGAAGCTTTCTTT
CDR3aa: CASSLVEGSEAFF

j_gene: TRBJ2-5
v_gene: TRBV6-5
abundance: .
d_gene: .
CDR3nt: TGTGCCAGCACCCCCCCCGACAGACAAGAGACCCAGTACTTC
CDR3aa: CASTPPDRQETQYF

j_gene: TRBJ2-5
v_gene: TRBV6-5
abundance: .
d_gene: TRBD1
CDR3nt: TGTGCCAGCAGTTACTCGGTAGGGGGCGTAGAGACCCAGTACTTC
CDR3aa: CASSYSVGGVETQYF

j_gene: TRBJ2-1
v_gene: TRBV4-1
abundance: .
d_gene: .
CDR3nt: TGCGCCAGCAGCCAAGTCGGTTTTTCAGGGAATGAGCAGTTCTTC
CDR3aa: CASSQVGFSGNEQFF

j_gene: TRBJ1-1
v_gene: TRBV11-2
abundance: .
d_gene: .
CDR3nt: TGTGCCAGCAGCCCCACAGAGAACACTGAAGCTTTCTTT
CDR3aa: CASSPTENTEAFF

j_gene: TRBJ1-2
v_gene: TRBV9
abundance: once
d_gene: TRBD1
CDR3nt: TGTGCCAGCAGCGTACCCGGGACAGGGAATGGCTACACCTTC
CDR3aa: CASSVPGTGNGYTF

j_gene: TRBJ2-5
v_gene: TRBV13
abundance: few
d_gene: .
CDR3nt: TGTGCCAGCAGCTTAGGGTCGGTACAAGAGACCCAGTACTTC
CDR3aa: CASSLGSVQETQYF

j_gene: TRBJ2-2
v_gene: TRBV4-1
abundance: few
d_gene: .
CDR3nt: TGCGCCAGCAGGACTACAGCGGCGAACACCGGGGAGCTGTTTTTT
CDR3aa: CASRTTAANTGELFF

j_gene: TRBJ2-2
v_gene: TRBV29-1
abundance: few
d_gene: TRBD1
CDR3nt: TGCAGCGTTGAAGGGGACAGGGGTACCGGGGAGCTGTTTTTT
CDR3aa: CSVEGDRGTGELFF

j_gene: TRBJ2-7
v_gene: TRBV7-8
abundance: .
d_gene: .
CDR3nt: TGTGCCAGCAGCTTTTCCACCCTACCAGGTTTGGACGAGCAGTACTTC
CDR3aa: CASSFSTLPGLDEQYF

j_gene: TRBJ1-4
v_gene: TRBV5-6
abundance: .
d_gene: .
CDR3nt: TGTGCCAGCAGCTCTGGACACCTTGCAACTAATGAAAAACTGTTTTTT
CDR3aa: CASSSGHLATNEKLFF

j_gene: TRBJ1-2
v_gene: TRBV7-3
abundance: .
d_gene: .
CDR3nt: TGTGCCAGCAGCTTCCATGGCAGGGTTAACTATGGCTACACCTTC
CDR3aa: CASSFHGRVNYGYTF

j_gene: TRBJ2-1
v_gene: TRBV7-7
abundance: few
d_gene: .
CDR3nt: TGTGCCAGCAGCTCAGACTCGCGTAAGCAGTTCTTC
CDR3aa: CASSSDSRKQFF

j_gene: TRBJ2-1
v_gene: TRBV4-2
abundance: .
d_gene: .
CDR3nt: TGTGCCAGCAGCCAAGAACAGACATCCTACAATGAGCAGTTCTTC
CDR3aa: CASSQEQTSYNEQFF

j_gene: TRBJ1-1
v_gene: TRBV4-1
abundance: once
d_gene: .
CDR3nt: TGCGCCAGCAGCCCCCGCCCGACAGTGAACACTGAAGCTTTCTTT
CDR3aa: CASSPRPTVNTEAFF

j_gene: TRBJ2-5
v_gene: TRBV27
abundance: .
d_gene: .
CDR3nt: TGTGCCAGCAGTTTGGGCAGGTCTTTCGAGACCCAGTACTTC
CDR3aa: CASSLGRSFETQYF

j_gene: TRBJ2-7
v_gene: TRBV5-1
abundance: .
d_gene: .
CDR3nt: TGCGCCAGCAGCCGAACACCATCCTACGAGCAGTACTTC
CDR3aa: CASSRTPSYEQYF

j_gene: TRBJ2-5
v_gene: TRBV15
abundance: .
d_gene: .
CDR3nt: TGTGCCACCAGCAGGGACAGACAAGAGACCCAGTACTTC
CDR3aa: CATSRDRQETQYF

j_gene: TRBJ2-5
v_gene: TRBV7-9
abundance: .
d_gene: TRBD2
CDR3nt: TGTGCCAGCAGACGAGGATTGCTAGCGGGGGAGGTAGAGACCCAGTACTTC
CDR3aa: CASRRGLLAGEVETQYF

j_gene: TRBJ2-7
v_gene: TRBV7-9
abundance: few
d_gene: .
CDR3nt: TGTGCCAGCAGCCCCACGGGCTACGAGCAGTACTTC
CDR3aa: CASSPTGYEQYF

j_gene: TRBJ2-4
v_gene: TRBV6-5
abundance: .
d_gene: .
CDR3nt: TGTGCCAGCAGTTCCCCCGGGGACTTACGGAACATTCAGTACTTC
CDR3aa: CASSSPGDLRNIQYF

j_gene: TRBJ1-2
v_gene: TRBV20-1
abundance: .
d_gene: TRBD1
CDR3nt: TGCAGTGCTAGTTTGGACAGGGACTACACCTTC
CDR3aa: CSASLDRDYTF

j_gene: TRBJ1-4
v_gene: TRBV30
abundance: .
d_gene: .
CDR3nt: TGTGCCTGGAGCGCAGGGGTTAGTGAAAAACTGTTTTTT
CDR3aa: CAWSAGVSEKLFF

j_gene: TRBJ2-3
v_gene: TRBV9
abundance: few
d_gene: .
CDR3nt: TGTGCCAGCAGCACCTACTCAGATACGCAGTATTTT
CDR3aa: CASSTYSDTQYF

j_gene: TRBJ2-5
v_gene: TRBV29-1
abundance: .
d_gene: .
CDR3nt: TGCAGCGTTGCAGGGTTGGAGACCCAGTACTTC
CDR3aa: CSVAGLETQYF

j_gene: TRBJ1-5
v_gene: TRBV6-5
abundance: .
d_gene: TRBD1
CDR3nt: TGTGCCAGCAGTGAGGACAGGGAGGGACAGCCCCAGCATTTT
CDR3aa: CASSEDREGQPQHF

j_gene: TRBJ1-5
v_gene: TRBV6-5
abundance: .
d_gene: .
CDR3nt: TGTGCCAGCAGTTCCCTTTGGGGGAGGCAGCCCCAGCATTTT
CDR3aa: CASSSLWGRQPQHF

j_gene: TRBJ2-5
v_gene: TRBV28
abundance: .
d_gene: .
CDR3nt: TGTGCCAGCAGTTTATTATCCCAGACCCAGTACTTC
CDR3aa: CASSLLSQTQYF

j_gene: TRBJ1-1
v_gene: TRBV29-1
abundance: .
d_gene: TRBD1
CDR3nt: TGCAGCGTACAGACAGGGGGGAACACTGAAGCTTTCTTT
CDR3aa: CSVQTGGNTEAFF

j_gene: TRBJ1-5
v_gene: TRBV7-9
abundance: .
d_gene: .
CDR3nt: TGTGCCAGCAGCGTAGACCAGGGCAATCAGCCCCAGCATTTT
CDR3aa: CASSVDQGNQPQHF

j_gene: TRBJ2-1
v_gene: TRBV13
abundance: .
d_gene: .
CDR3nt: TGTGCCAGCAGCCCTCAGAACAACCCCTCCTACAATGAGCAGTTCTTC
CDR3aa: CASSPQNNPSYNEQFF